One sample yielded the 27 T cell receptor beta chains listed below, sequenced in a study of shared clonotypes between healthy human individuals (dated by TCRdb to the early 2020s). Library prep was done by the immunoSEQ multiplex PCR assay. TCRdb took over this immuneACCESS table, retaining in-frame rearrangements with V and J assigned. Such tables are incomplete; in checked studies, under half of the missing clones stem from an unresolved V gene, and the remainder is unexplained. Counted in this sample were about 470,000 clones; about four fifths of them appeared once. Approximately 13% of the sample is in the top ten clones. The source material was PBMCs. These receptors were collected from a woman aged 40 to 55 in good health. Some clones in this sample may be carry-over from other donors' samples.

CDR3 bases: TGTGCCAGCAGTGACTCGCCAGACTCTGGAAACACCATATATTTT. It translates to CASSDSPDSGNTIYF. The genes are TRBV6-4 and TRBJ1-3, with unresolved D. V was shortened by 0 bases and J by 0 bases, with 6 bases between the two germline ends. The CDR3 extends over 15 amino acids. The germline gives CDR1 MRHNA, CDR2 SNTAGT.

As to this clone: It may be a read error: a sequence one base away is much more abundant. This rearrangement joins TRBV4-3 to TRBJ2-2; no definite D call. CDR3 size: 13 residues. Germline CDR1 and CDR2: LGHNA and YSLEER. Written as DNA, the CDR3 is TGCGTCAGCAGCCAGGAACTCTCCGGGGAGCTGTTTTTT. Translating gives CVSSQELSGELFF.

This clone has only one observation. This rearrangement joins TRBV29-1 to TRBJ1-2; D is ambiguous. The CDR3 is 17 amino acids. V gave up 4 bases and J gave up 4 bases, with 25 bases separating them. Germline values: CDR1 SQVTM, CDR2 ANQGSEA. CDR3 sequence reads: CSVVGTLQESIAYGYTF. As DNA, the CDR3 is TGCAGCGTTGTGGGTACGCTCCAGGAATCAATCGCCTATGGCTACACCTTC.

CDR3 protein: CASSPGTSTDTQYF. Here the CDR3 DNA reads TGTGCCAGCTCACCAGGTACTAGCACAGATACGCAGTATTTT. J is TRBJ2-3 and V is TRBV18; D call uncertain. The CDR3 spans 14 residues. Germline CDR1 KGHSH, CDR2 LQKENI. With 2 bases removed from V and 0 bases from J, the gap between germline ends came to 6 bases.

This clone is a singleton in its sample. The rearrangement links TRBV10-1 to TRBJ2-7, with TRBD1 identical over 7 bases. The length of the CDR3 is 16 residues. V dropped 4 bases and J dropped 3; count of bases not matched to a gene: 12. Looked up from germline, CDR1 is WNHNN and CDR2 is SYGVQD (reference sequence). CDR3 amino acids: CASSGGQSGTGYEQYF. The DNA for the CDR3 is TGCGCCAGCAGTGGGGGACAGTCGGGAACAGGCTACGAGCAGTACTTC.

The chain recombines TRBV19 with TRBJ1-2; D unclear. There are 14 residues in the CDR3. The V and J ends lost 3 bases and 8 bases respectively, with 16 bases between them. Looked up from germline, CDR1 is LNHDA and CDR2 is SQIVND (reference sequence). The CDR3: CASSMLGGGWGYTF. CDR3 DNA sequence: TGTGCCAGTAGTATGCTTGGTGGCGGTTGGGGCTACACCTTC. The entire variable domain, with the rest obtained from reference TRBV19 and TRBJ1-2, is as follows: DGGITQSPKYLFRKEGQNVTLSCEQNLNHDAMYWYRQDPGQGLRLIYYSQIVNDFQKGDIAEGYSVSREKKESFPLTVTSAQKNPTAFYLCASSMLGGGWGYTFGSGTRLTVV.

The chain is built from TRBV6-4 and TRBJ2-1; 8 positions match TRBD2. Trimming at V came to 2 bases and at J to 0 bases, leaving 9 bases not matched to a gene. CDR1 MRHNA and CDR2 SNTAGT come from the germline V gene. CDR3 length: 18 residues. The CDR3 loop reads CASSDPVGSGSSYNEQFF. The CDR3 nucleotides read TGTGCCAGCAGTGACCCGGTTGGAAGCGGGAGCTCCTACAATGAGCAGTTCTTC.

The chain links TRBV29-1 to TRBJ2-6; D might be TRBD2 (6 bases). From germline, CDR1 is SQVTM and CDR2 ANQGSEA. The CDR3 consists of 16 residues. Trimming cost V 7 bases and J 2 bases, with 18 bases left between them. CDR3 loop: CSAEDYMRAGANVLTF. The CDR3 DNA reads as TGCAGCGCCGAGGACTACATGAGGGCTGGGGCCAACGTCCTGACTTTC.

V usage is TRBV5-1 and J usage is TRBJ1-2; D ambiguous. The CDR3 is 16 residues long. Per germline, CDR1 SGHRS and CDR2 YFSETQ. V was shortened by 4 bases and J by 0 bases, with 16 bases between the two germline ends. CDR3 sequence reads: CASSPRWVSANYGYTF. The CDR3 nucleotides are TGCGCCAGCAGCCCGCGGTGGGTTTCAGCTAACTATGGCTACACCTTC.

CDR3 DNA: TGTGCCAGCGGGGTTGAGACCCAGTACTTC. As protein: CASGVETQYF. The chain carries TRBV7-7 and TRBJ2-5; D is uncertain. From germline, CDR1 is SSHAT and CDR2 FNYEAQ (reference sequence). This CDR3 region has 10 residues. V lost 8 bases and J 5 bases, leaving 6 bases between the germline ends. Filled out from reference TRBV7-7 and TRBJ2-5, the complete variable domain reads GAGVSQSPRYKVTKRGQDVTLRCDPISSHATLYWYQQALGQGPEFLTYFNYEAQPDKSGLPSDRFSAERPEGSISTLTIQRTEQRDSAMYRCASGVETQYFGPGTRLLVL.

This chain links TRBV29-1 with TRBJ2-3; 8 bases line up with TRBD2. The CDR3 covers 15 residues. Germline loops: CDR1 SQVTM, CDR2 ANQGSEA. J lost 4 bases, V lost 2 bases, and 8 bases had no gene match. CDR3 bases: TGCAGCGTTGAAACGGGGGGGTTGAGGCCAGATACGCAGTATTTT. Translated, it gives CSVETGGLRPDTQYF.

CDR3 residues: CASSPRGAKQYF. The DNA for the CDR3 is TGTGCCAGCAGCCCGAGGGGGGCCAAGCAGTACTTC. The chain recombines TRBV11-3 with TRBJ2-7; D tentatively reads TRBD1 or TRBD2 (6 bases each). Germline V gives CDR1 SGHNT, CDR2 YENEEA. This CDR3 has 12 amino acids. Trimming took off 5 bases at V and 8 bases at J, with 13 bases between the two ends.

The chain is built from TRBV7-2 and TRBJ2-5; 10 positions agree with TRBD2. Germline V gene data show CDR1 as SGHTA and CDR2 as FQGNSA. This CDR3 region has 16 residues. With 5 bases clipped from V and 5 bases from J, the junction kept 11 bases outside the gene matches. The CDR3 DNA reads as TGTGCCAGCAGCCCCCCGGGGCTAGCGGGAGTGGAGACCCAGTACTTC. As protein: CASSPPGLAGVETQYF.

This clone came up once. J is TRBJ2-2 and V is TRBV14; D is undetermined. The CDR3 loop spans 13 amino acids. CDR1 and CDR2 (germline): SGHDN, FVKESK. The ends were cut back, 2 bases at V and 4 bases at J, with 5 bases in the middle. CDR3 sequence reads: CASSQSGTGELFF. CDR3 in DNA: TGTGCCAGCAGCCAATCGGGCACCGGGGAGCTGTTTTTT.

This clone was observed a few times. J is TRBJ1-4 and V is TRBV5-1; 10 bases are a match to TRBD1. Trimming took 3 bases from V and 4 from J; bases not matched to a gene: 3. Germline V gives CDR1 SGHRS, CDR2 YFSETQ. The CDR3 has 15 residues. The CDR3 reads CASSSTGGGNEKLFF. The CDR3 DNA follows: TGCGCCAGCAGCTCGACAGGGGGCGGTAATGAAAAACTGTTTTTT. The full variable domain, rest sourced from reference TRBV5-1 and TRBJ1-4, is KAGVTQTPRYLIKTRGQQVTLSCSPISGHRSVSWYQQTPGQGLQFLFEYFSETQRNKGNFPGRFSGRQFSNSRSEMNVSTLELGDSALYLCASSSTGGGNEKLFFGSGTQLSVL.

This clone has only one observation. The V and J genes are TRBV6-5 and TRBJ1-1; D uncertain. This CDR3 is 14 amino acids long. Germline-derived CDR1 and CDR2 are MNHEY and SVGAGI. V lost 5 bases, J lost 0 bases, and 10 bases lay in between. The CDR3 reads CASSPPSMNTEAFF. As DNA, the CDR3 is TGTGCCAGCAGTCCACCTTCCATGAACACTGAAGCTTTCTTT.

This chain's CDR3 is CASSVGSTGTSNSPLHF. The CDR3 bases are TGCGCCAGCAGCGTTGGCTCTACAGGGACGAGCAATTCACCCCTCCACTTT. The chain is built from TRBV5-1 and TRBJ1-6, with D maybe TRBD1 (6 bases). This CDR3 has 17 amino acids. Germline V gene lookup returns CDR1 SGHRS and CDR2 YFSETQ. V shed 4 bases and J shed 7 bases, with 21 bases lying between them.

The chain couples TRBV18 to TRBJ1-4; 7 bases map to TRBD1. Germline trimming cut 6 bases from V and 7 bases from J; bases unmatched to any gene: 5. Germline values: CDR1 KGHSH, CDR2 LQKENI. The CDR3 covers 13 residues. The DNA of the CDR3 is TGTGCCAGCTCGCAGGGGGATTTTGAAAAACTGTTTTTT. As protein: CASSQGDFEKLFF.

V and J are TRBV11-2 and TRBJ2-5; TRBD1 is a possible D gene (5 bases). There are 16 residues in the CDR3. Trimming shortened V by 3 bases and J by 2 bases, and 16 bases separated the two germline ends. Germline values: CDR1 SGHAT, CDR2 FQNNGV. DNA for the CDR3: TGTGCCAGCAGCTTCGGCAGGGCCGCGCCACAAGAGACCCAGTACTTC. This translates into CASSFGRAAPQETQYF.

This clone has more than one count but fewer than ten. The V gene is TRBV2, the J gene TRBJ2-7, with TRBD1 matching over 10 bases. The CDR3 is 15 amino acids. J lost 5 bases, V lost 3 bases, and 7 bases had no gene match. Germline V lookup: CDR1 SNHLY, CDR2 FYNNEI. CDR3 coding DNA: TGTGCCAGCAGTGAGTTAGACAGGGGGCGAGACGAGCAGTACTTC. It yields the protein CASSELDRGRDEQYF.

The V and J genes are TRBV27 and TRBJ1-3, with D possibly matching TRBD1 (5 bases). The V end lost 5 bases, the J end lost 9 bases, and 17 bases lay between the germline ends. This CDR3 is built from 14 residues. The germline V gene encodes CDR1 MNHEY and CDR2 SMNVEV (reference sequence). The CDR3 DNA reads as TGTGCCAGCAGTAGACAGTTTATTGAGATCACCATATATTTT. It encodes CASSRQFIEITIYF.

The CDR3 DNA reads TGTGCCAGCAGCTTATTCGCCTCACAAGAGACCCAGTACTTC. Residues: CASSLFASQETQYF. The chain links TRBV7-9 to TRBJ2-5; D remains ambiguous. The germline gives CDR1 SEHNR, CDR2 FQNEAQ (reference sequence). The germline V and J ends were trimmed by 2 bases and 2 bases, with 9 bases remaining between them. This CDR3 spans 14 amino acids.

The rearrangement uses TRBV11-2 and TRBJ1-1; TRBD1 is a possible D gene (5 bases). Trimming removed 5 bases from V and 0 bases from J, with 13 bases in between. The germline V gene encodes CDR1 SGHAT and CDR2 FQNNGV. The CDR3 extends over 15 amino acids. The CDR3 loop is CASSMGPTMNTEAFF. CDR3 sequence (DNA): TGTGCCAGCAGCATGGGACCAACCATGAACACTGAAGCTTTCTTT.

J is TRBJ2-2 and V is TRBV28; D may be TRBD2 (6 bases). This CDR3 is 15 amino acids long. Germline-derived CDR1 and CDR2 are MDHEN and SYDVKM. V was shortened by 6 bases and J by 4 bases, with 15 bases between the two germline ends. For the CDR3, the DNA is TGTGCCAGCAGCCGCGGGGCGGTGGCCACCGGGGAGCTGTTTTTT. Its protein is CASSRGAVATGELFF. Together with reference TRBV28 and TRBJ2-2, the CDR3 gives the full variable domain: DVKVTQSSRYLVKRTGEKVFLECVQDMDHENMFWYRQDPGLGLRLIYFSYDVKMKEKGDIPEGYSVSREKKERFSLILESASTNQTSMYLCASSRGAVATGELFFGEGSRLTVL.

The chain recombines TRBV29-1 with TRBJ1-1; D gene unclear. V lost 2 bases and J 1 base, leaving 11 bases between the germline ends. CDR3 size: 14 residues. CDR1 and CDR2 (germline): SQVTM, ANQGSEA. The CDR3 region is CSVEMGGQNTEAFF. As DNA, the CDR3 is TGCAGCGTTGAAATGGGCGGGCAGAACACTGAAGCTTTCTTT.

V and J are TRBV7-9 and TRBJ2-1, with D unclear. The CDR3 runs to 12 residues. Germline V lookup: CDR1 SEHNR, CDR2 FQNEAQ (reference sequence). The V end was cut by 1 base, the J end by 11 bases, with 9 bases between. The CDR3 here is CASSLVPYQQFF. DNA for the CDR3: TGTGCCAGCAGCTTAGTCCCCTACCAGCAGTTCTTC.

The chain employs TRBV10-2 and TRBJ2-7, with D possibly TRBD1 on 5 matching bases. Deletions cut 6 bases from V and 0 bases from J, with 12 bases between. CDR3 length: 14 residues. Germline V CDR1 and CDR2: WSHSY, SAAADI. Written as DNA, the CDR3 is TGCGCCAGCAGGCTGGGGCAGAACTCCTACGAGCAGTACTTC. Residues: CASRLGQNSYEQYF.